The source of this TCR beta chain is a study of shared clonotypes between healthy human individuals. Study background: Three CD4 naive, three CD4 memory, two CD8 naive and one CD8 memory plate were used per donor.

To note about this clone: Its target is unknown.

Sequencing was performed with immunoSEQ multiplex PCR; in TCRdb, only in-frame clones are kept and a portion is missing. The sample holds approximately 2,200,000 clones, about 93% seen once. Whole-study findings and limits: Enrolling few donors narrowed the genetic and exposure-history diversity that was represented. Naive CD4 clonotypes were shared across several donors at 5% to 6%. Naive subsets generally had larger estimated richness than memory subsets.

The CDR3 has 17 amino acids. Germline loops: CDR1 ENHRY, CDR2 SYGVKD. Losses at the gene ends were 4 bases for V and 0 bases for J; bases not matched to a gene: 6. Naive CD8 cells, CD45RO-negative and positively selected for CCR7, excluded terminally differentiated effector memory CD45RA+ cells. The chain couples TRBV10-3 to TRBJ2-1, with 10 bases that match TRBD2. The receptor comes from a young man in good health. Some clones in this sample may be carry-over from other donors' samples. Sequences were obtained from naive CD8+ T cells from PBMCs. The CDR3 sequence: CAISGTSGKSSYNEQFF. The DNA for the CDR3 is TGTGCCATCAGTGGGACTAGCGGTAAGAGCTCCTACAATGAGCAGTTCTTC.